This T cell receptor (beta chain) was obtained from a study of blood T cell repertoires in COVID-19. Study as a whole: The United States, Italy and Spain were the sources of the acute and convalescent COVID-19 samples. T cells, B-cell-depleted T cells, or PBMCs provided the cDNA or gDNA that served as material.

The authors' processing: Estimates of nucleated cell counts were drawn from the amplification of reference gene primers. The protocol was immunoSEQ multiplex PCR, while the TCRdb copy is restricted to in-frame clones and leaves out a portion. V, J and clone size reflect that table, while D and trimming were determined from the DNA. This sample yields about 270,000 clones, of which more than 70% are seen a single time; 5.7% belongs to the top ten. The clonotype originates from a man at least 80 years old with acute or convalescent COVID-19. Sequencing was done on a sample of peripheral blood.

In nucleotides, the CDR3 is TGTGCCAGCAGCCAAGCGGGAGGCGATGAGCAGTTCTTC. Protein sequence: CASSQAGGDEQFF. The rearrangement joins TRBV28 to TRBJ2-1, with 9 positions matching TRBD2. Germline V CDR1 and CDR2: MDHEN, SYDVKM. This CDR3 contains 13 residues. Trimming removed 6 bases from V and 8 bases from J; junction bases left unmatched: 5.